This T cell receptor (beta chain) was profiled in a study of blood T cell repertoires in COVID-19 (dated by TCRdb to 2018 to 2021). Context from the whole study: The collaborator samples originated in the United States, Italy and Spain and spanned the acute and convalescent phases of COVID-19. The repertoires were made available in a free public database intended to serve as a resource for research on the immune response to SARS-CoV-2. Nearly every sample came with metadata listing a de-identified subject ID, COVID-19 status, age in years and sex. HLA class I and class II types, where available, came from metadata supplied by the sample provider rather than from assay-based typing. The samples were drawn from the first 160 participants of the ongoing ImmuneRACE study and from 1,254 subjects provided by 6 global collaborators. The prospective study material was composed of cDNA or gDNA derived from T cells, B-cell-depleted T cells, or PBMCs. Subjects who had been exposed to COVID-19, were actively infected with it, or had recovered from it provided the deeply sampled blood TCRbeta repertoires that made up the dataset. General study outcomes and caveats: The quantity of clinical and demographic metadata differed by source and by participant and was supplied without curation.

This clone was detected a few times. Its antigen has not been determined. No qualities accompany the bases; no much larger clone lies one base away. Participants in the prospective study were enrolled through a virtual design, were aged roughly 18 to 100 years, and lived in under 25 United States geographic areas. In the prospective study, cohorts were assigned on the basis of participant-reported clinical history obtained from a screening survey and a study questionnaire. Recovered participants in ImmuneRACE Cohort 3 were defined by two consecutive negative NP/OP PCR tests, clearance by a healthcare professional, or resolution of symptoms. In the prospective study, whole blood, serum and a nasopharyngeal or oropharyngeal swab were collected from each participant by mobile phlebotomists. Over an approximately 2-month period, participants in the prospective study had the option of providing additional blood draws and questionnaires. Prospective study blood samples were shipped either frozen or at room temperature before DNA extraction.

The CDR3, cysteine through phenylalanine, is 14 amino acids long. Of all the DNA, just the CDR3 is kept, 42 bases in frame from base 1. Trimming accounts for 0 bases at V and 5 bases at J, while the number of junction bases matched to no gene is 5. The germline V gene supplies CDR1 SGHRS and CDR2 YFSETQ. The immunoSEQ Assay, a bias-controlled multiplex PCR, was used to amplify TCRbeta CDR3 regions from genomic DNA. Per the original workflow: Nucleated cell counts per sample were estimated from amplification of reference gene primers within the assay. To quantify the absolute abundance of each unique TCRbeta CDR3 rearrangement, sequence reads were collapsed and filtered. For each sample, productive Simpson clonality was calculated as the square root of Simpson's diversity index over productive rearrangements. TCRdb stores this immuneACCESS table with in-frame sequences only. Part of the clones is absent; in the studies checked, under half of the shortfall reflects unresolved V genes, and no reason is known for the rest. V and J calls and clone size are given by that table; D and trimming were obtained from the DNA. Present in this sample are approximately 150,000 clones, approximately 82% of which were seen just once. The ten largest account for less than 20% of the sample.

This receptor was obtained from a man aged 55 to 70 who had recovered from COVID-19. Sequenced: PBMCs or T cells enriched from blood (not recorded which). This chain joins TRBV5-1 to TRBJ2-7, with 7 bases matching TRBD1. The DNA reads as follows: TGCGCCAGCAGCTTGGGCAGGGGGATAAACGAGCAGTACTTC. Translated, this gives CASSLGRGINEQYF.